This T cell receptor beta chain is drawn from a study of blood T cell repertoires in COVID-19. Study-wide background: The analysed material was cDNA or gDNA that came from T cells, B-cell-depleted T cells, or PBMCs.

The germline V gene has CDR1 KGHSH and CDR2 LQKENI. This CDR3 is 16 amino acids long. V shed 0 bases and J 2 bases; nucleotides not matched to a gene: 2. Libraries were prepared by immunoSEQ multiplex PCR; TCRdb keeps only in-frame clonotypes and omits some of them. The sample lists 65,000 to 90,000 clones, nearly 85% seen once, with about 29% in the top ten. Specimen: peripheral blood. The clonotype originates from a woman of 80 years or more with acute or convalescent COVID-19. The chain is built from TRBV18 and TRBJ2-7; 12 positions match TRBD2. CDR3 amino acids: CASSPPGTSGPYEQYF. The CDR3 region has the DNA TGTGCCAGCTCACCACCAGGGACTAGCGGGCCCTACGAGCAGTACTTC.